This T cell receptor (beta chain) came from a study of T cells in Graves' hyperthyroidism and ophthalmopathy. TCR beta CDR3 region amplification was performed from RNA transcripts. The TCR CDR3 was amplified in a first-round RT-PCR using the HTBI primer set. One entry per CDR3 protein results from TCRdb running MiXCR on the multiplex PCR reads. Among around 600,000 distinct CDR3 sequences, 14% were seen once, and the ten largest hold 7.1%. Findings of the study overall: Also found in blood were most expanded thyroid clonotypes above 0.001.

In this sample, this clonotype turned up a few times. Its antigen is unidentified. This clone may be a read error of a much larger clone one base away. No conserved phenylalanine or tryptophan is present at the end of the CDR3, so a read error is the likely explanation. The germline V and J ends were trimmed by 8 bases and 5 bases, with 18 bases remaining between them. The CDR3 contains 13 residues. Germline V lookup: CDR1 GTSNPN, CDR2 SVGIG (reference sequence). The chain joins TRBV30 to TRBJ1-2, with D possibly TRBD1 on 5 matching bases. The TCR was taken from a woman aged 18-29 years with Graves' ophthalmopathy. The sample comprised blood. The CDR3 spells CAREGVGAYGYTL. CDR3 coding DNA: TGTGCCCGAGAAGGTGTCGGGGCGTATGGCTACACCCTC.